This TCR beta chain is from a study of T-cell memory formation after mild COVID-19. In the study overall: Across donors, TCR clusters were largely donor specific. Study-wide results and limits: Day 15 to 85 contractors were CD4/CD8 balanced; later expanders leaned CD4+. Researchers found some responding clones in pre-infection memory, a sign that cross-reactive memory joined.

A 5'RACE reaction primed in the constant segment made cDNA libraries of TCR alpha and TCR beta, and these carried sample barcodes and UMIs. TCRdb reanalysed the 5' RACE reads using MiXCR and keeps one entry per CDR3 protein. The repertoire consists of roughly 560,000 distinct CDR3 sequences, with over 20% occurring once and the leading ten covering roughly an eighth. Germline CDR1 reads MNHEY; CDR2 reads SVGAGI. The CDR3 is made up of 14 amino acids. Trimming took 7 bases from V and 10 from J; bases not matched to a gene: 11. About this clonotype itself: Its antigen is not identified.

This sequence originates from an adult woman who had mild COVID-19 (a few samples of this study predate the infection). Cell type and time point are not known. Sequences were obtained from PBMCs or a T cell subset sorted from them (not recorded which). This rearrangement joins TRBV6-5 to TRBJ2-1; 9 bases agree with TRBD2. The CDR3 DNA sequence: TGTGCCAGCACCCCGGGACTAGCCTCTACCGAGCAGTTCTTC. Its translation is CASTPGLASTEQFF.